This TCR beta chain was profiled in a study of chemoradiotherapy in HPV16-positive cancers. The data were produced by immunoSEQ multiplex PCR, yet TCRdb's version contains in-frame clones alone and is incomplete. The top ten hold roughly 5.1% of the sample, which has fewer than 40,000 clones, more than 75% seen once. In the case of this clone: No antigen is known for it.

Study-level findings and limits: Non-HPV-specific T cells did not expand in tumors during treatment, whereas candidate HPV-specific clones and E7-related motifs did.

The TCR originated in a human donor with HPV-associated anogenital cancer. The sample was blood, taken from a patient who underwent chemoradiotherapy.

For the CDR3, the DNA is TGTGCCAGTAGTATTGCGGCAGGGGGCTACGAGCAGTACTTC. Translated: CASSIAAGGYEQYF. This sequence joins TRBV19 and TRBJ2-7; the match to TRBD1 covers 7 bases. After removal of 3 bases from V and 3 bases from J, the junction contained 5 bases not matched to a gene. Germline V gene sequence: CDR1 LNHDA, CDR2 SQIVND (reference sequence). The CDR3 consists of 14 residues.